The next 20 T cell receptor beta chains were all read from a single sample in a study of T-cell memory formation after mild COVID-19. TCRdb recomputed calls from the 5' RACE reads with MiXCR, one row per CDR3 protein. The sample lists around 390,000 distinct CDR3 sequences, 16% seen once, with 20% to 25% in the top ten. Source material: PBMCs or a T cell subset sorted from them (not recorded which). The receptors originated from a young man who had mild COVID-19 (a few samples of this study predate the infection). Cell type and time point are not known.

The chain combines TRBV15 with TRBJ2-3; no clear D gene. Looked up from germline, CDR1 is LNHNV and CDR2 is YYDKDF (reference sequence). CDR3 length: 15 amino acids. V was clipped by 0 bases and J by 2 bases, with 9 bases between them. CDR3 DNA: TGTGCCACCAGCAGAGACAGCCAGCCCACAGATACGCAGTATTTT. Residues: CATSRDSQPTDTQYF. The entire variable domain, with the rest obtained from reference TRBV15 and TRBJ2-3, is as follows: DAMVIQNPRYQVTQFGKPVTLSCSQTLNHNVMYWYQQKSSQAPKLLFHYYDKDFNNEADTPDNFQSRRPNTSFCFLDIRSPGLGDTAMYLCATSRDSQPTDTQYFGPGTRLTVL.

The chain combines TRBV2 with TRBJ2-3; TRBD2 matches 8 bases. In germline, CDR1 is SNHLY, CDR2 FYNNEI. The CDR3 has 13 residues. Trimming removed 6 bases from V and 11 bases from J; junction bases left unmatched: 10. The DNA of the CDR3 is TGTGCCAGCAGATTTCTAGCGGGTAGTCAGCAGTATTTT. It is translated as CASRFLAGSQQYF.

The chain carries TRBV20-1 and TRBJ2-5; 12 bases fit TRBD2. The germline V gene has CDR1 DFQATT and CDR2 SNEGSKA (reference sequence). This CDR3 is built from 14 residues. V lost 6 bases, J lost 5 bases, and 7 bases stayed unmatched. The CDR3 sequence is CSAPRLAGVETQYF. The DNA of the CDR3 is TGCAGTGCCCCCCGACTAGCGGGGGTTGAGACCCAGTACTTC.

The rearrangement links TRBV29-1 to TRBJ1-1; TRBD1 is a possible D gene (6 bases). The CDR3 is 12 residues long. Germline V gene sequence: CDR1 SQVTM, CDR2 ANQGSEA. Trimming pared 5 bases from V and 6 bases from J, leaving 13 bases between. The DNA for the CDR3 is TGCAGCGTTTTGGACAGTTTTGCTGAAGCTTTCTTT. The encoded protein is CSVLDSFAEAFF. The full variable domain, completed using reference TRBV29-1 and TRBJ1-1, is SAVISQKPSRDICQRGTSLTIQCQVDSQVTMMFWYRQQPGQSLTLIATANQGSEATYESGFVIDKFPISRPNLTFSTLTVSNMSPEDSSIYLCSVLDSFAEAFFGQGTRLTVV.

The chain links TRBV6-2 or TRBV6-3 to TRBJ2-1, with 7 nucleotides matching TRBD2. This CDR3 contains 17 residues. The V and J ends lost 4 bases and 5 bases, in that order; junction bases with no gene match: 14. Germline V gives CDR1 MNHEY, CDR2 SVGEGT. In DNA, the CDR3 is TGTGCCAGCAGTTTCCCTAACCTCGTACTAGCGAACAATGAGCAGTTCTTC. Translated: CASSFPNLVLANNEQFF.

V is TRBV6-2 or TRBV6-3 and J is TRBJ1-2, with D possibly TRBD1 on 5 matching bases. The length of the CDR3 is 14 residues. From germline, CDR1 is MNHEY and CDR2 SVGEGT. The germline V and J ends were trimmed by 4 bases and 8 bases, with 17 bases remaining between them. CDR3 protein: CASSFYGASAGYTF. Here the CDR3 DNA reads TGTGCCAGCAGTTTCTACGGGGCTAGTGCGGGCTACACCTTC.

This clonotype appeared a few times. The chain joins TRBV5-1 to TRBJ2-1, with no clear D. Between the trimmed V and J ends, which lost 0 bases and 6 bases, there was a span of 10 bases. Germline lookup yields CDR1 SGHRS and CDR2 YFSETQ. CDR3 length: 14 amino acids. As DNA, the CDR3 is TGCGCCAGCAGCTTGGGTGCCGGATCCAATGAGCAGTTCTTC. Its translation is CASSLGAGSNEQFF.

This chain links TRBV6-5 with TRBJ1-5, with 10 nucleotides matching TRBD1. The V and J ends lost 6 bases and 5 bases, in that order; junction bases with no gene match: 4. The CDR3 is 14 residues long. Germline V gene lookup returns CDR1 MNHEY and CDR2 SVGAGI. The CDR3 loop is CASSDRGRYQPQHF. CDR3 in DNA: TGTGCCAGCAGCGACAGGGGGCGTTATCAGCCCCAGCATTTT.

The rearrangement links TRBV6-5 to TRBJ2-3; D is unclear. Trimming left V 0 bases short and J 1 base short, with 17 bases between. The germline gives CDR1 MNHEY, CDR2 SVGAGI. This CDR3 is built from 18 residues. In DNA form, the CDR3 reads TGTGCCAGCAGTTACTCTTGGGATCCCATTAGGGGCACAGATACGCAGTATTTT. Translation gives CASSYSWDPIRGTDTQYF.

This clonotype was counted between two and nine times. The chain combines TRBV20-1 with TRBJ1-3; weak D call: TRBD1 (5 bases). Germline V gene lookup returns CDR1 DFQATT and CDR2 SNEGSKA (reference sequence). Trimming stripped 8 bases from V and 2 bases from J, with 10 bases between. The CDR3 covers 12 residues. CDR3: CSFEGPGNTIYF. CDR3 DNA sequence: TGCAGTTTCGAGGGGCCTGGAAACACCATATATTTT.

The chain joins TRBV7-9 to TRBJ1-2; 10 bases map to TRBD1. V was clipped by 10 bases and J by 5 bases; unmatched bases: 1. This CDR3 contains 11 residues. Germline V gene data show CDR1 as SEHNR and CDR2 as FQNEAQ (reference sequence). The CDR3 nucleotides read TGTGCCATGGACAGGGGGTATGGCTACACCTTC. Its protein is CAMDRGYGYTF.

The chain is built from TRBV5-5 and TRBJ1-2, with D possibly matching TRBD1 (5 bases). Germline CDR1 is SGHKS and CDR2 is YYEKEE (reference sequence). The CDR3 sequence is 18 residues long. Trimming pared 1 base from V and 4 bases from J, leaving 23 bases between. The CDR3 DNA reads TGTGCCAGCAGCTTGTCGATGAGACGAGGGGTCGGCGGCTATGGCTACACCTTC. Protein sequence: CASSLSMRRGVGGYGYTF.

The J gene is TRBJ1-3, the V gene TRBV3-1; TRBD1 is a possible D gene (5 bases). The CDR3 has 17 residues. The germline V gene encodes CDR1 LGHDT and CDR2 YNNKEL (reference sequence). V lost 4 bases and J 4 bases, leaving 20 bases between the germline ends. CDR3 residues: CASSPDSLPIDGNTIYF. The CDR3 DNA reads as TGTGCCAGCAGCCCTGACAGTTTGCCCATCGACGGAAACACCATATATTTT.

V gene TRBV7-2 combines with J gene TRBJ2-7; 8 bases are shared with TRBD2. This CDR3 spans 13 amino acids. Looked up from germline, CDR1 is SGHTA and CDR2 is FQGNSA. The ends lost 5 bases at V and 6 bases at J; junction bases unmatched: 6. This chain's CDR3 is CASSRVRGGEQYF. The CDR3 coding sequence is TGTGCCAGCAGCCGTGTCCGGGGGGGCGAGCAGTACTTC.

In its sample, this clonotype was seen once. The chain combines TRBV7-2 with TRBJ2-7, with 12 bases aligning to TRBD2. Germline lookup yields CDR1 SGHTA and CDR2 FQGNSA. The V and J ends lost 5 bases and 1 base, in that order; junction bases with no gene match: 3. The CDR3 length is 15 residues. CDR3 loop: CASSGGLAGSYEQYF. The CDR3 DNA sequence: TGTGCCAGCAGCGGTGGACTAGCGGGGTCCTACGAGCAGTACTTC.

This chain links TRBV28 with TRBJ2-5; 10 nucleotides agree with TRBD1. After removal of 7 bases from V and 1 base from J, the junction contained 15 bases not matched to a gene. The CDR3 loop spans 18 amino acids. CDR1 and CDR2 from the germline V gene are MDHEN and SYDVKM. The CDR3 here is CASTPWRDRGYFQETQYF. The CDR3 DNA is TGTGCCAGCACCCCCTGGAGGGACAGGGGATATTTCCAAGAGACCCAGTACTTC. Based on the CDR3 plus reference TRBV28 and TRBJ2-5, the full variable domain is DVKVTQSSRYLVKRTGEKVFLECVQDMDHENMFWYRQDPGLGLRLIYFSYDVKMKEKGDIPEGYSVSREKKERFSLILESASTNQTSMYLCASTPWRDRGYFQETQYFGPGTRLLVL.

The CDR3 region has the DNA TGTGCCAGCAGCGTAGGGGGCAGGGGGCGGTTAAATGAGCAGTTCTTC. Protein sequence: CASSVGGRGRLNEQFF. The genes are TRBV9 and TRBJ2-1; 8 bases fit TRBD1. Germline V lookup: CDR1 SGDLS, CDR2 YYNGEE. The J segment lost 7 bases and the V segment lost 0 bases, leaving 9 bases of the junction unmatched. The CDR3 totals 16 residues. Together with reference TRBV9 and TRBJ2-1, the CDR3 gives the full variable domain: DSGVTQTPKHLITATGQRVTLRCSPRSGDLSVYWYQQSLDQGLQFLIQYYNGEERAKGNILERFSAQQFPDLHSELNLSSLELGDSALYFCASSVGGRGRLNEQFFGPGTRLTVL.

This clonotype turned up a few times. The rearrangement links TRBV2 to TRBJ2-1; TRBD2 matches at 7 bases. V trimming: 6 bases; J trimming: 9 bases; junction bases outside the gene matches: 2. The CDR3 covers 11 residues. Germline-derived CDR1 and CDR2 are SNHLY and FYNNEI. CDR3 nucleotide sequence: TGTGCCAGCAGAGCTAGCGGTGAGCAGTTCTTC. Translating it yields CASRASGEQFF.

The V gene is TRBV6-5, the J gene TRBJ1-5, with D perhaps TRBD1 (5 bases). V was trimmed by 5 bases and J by 4 bases, leaving 21 bases between them. There are 17 residues in the CDR3. CDR1 MNHEY and CDR2 SVGAGI come from the germline V gene. The CDR3 loop is CASSPSKYRNPNQPQHF. CDR3 sequence (DNA): TGTGCCAGCAGTCCCTCAAAATACAGGAACCCTAATCAGCCCCAGCATTTT.

This clonotype occurred many times. This rearrangement joins TRBV4-1 to TRBJ1-5; the D is unclear. The CDR3 is 15 residues long. Germline V gives CDR1 MGHRA, CDR2 YSYEKL. V was shortened by 2 bases and J by 1 base, with 9 bases between the two germline ends. CDR3 coding DNA: TGCGCCAGCAGCCAACGGTGGGTGAGCAATCAGCCCCAGCATTTT. This encodes CASSQRWVSNQPQHF.